A selection of T cell receptor beta chains follows, all from one sample in a study of blood T cell repertoires in COVID-19. Repertoires were generated with immunoSEQ multiplex PCR, while TCRdb's copy carries only in-frame clones and drops some. The sample lists 150,000 to 200,000 clones, about 89% seen once, with under 2% in the top ten. The sequencing sample was made of peripheral blood. These receptor sequences come from a man between 18 and 35 years old who had recovered from COVID-19. CDR3s include the opening cysteine and the closing phenylalanine or tryptophan. The D gene is left open where the match is weak.

TRBJ1-4 TRBV9 - CASSPRGREKLFF
TRBJ2-1 TRBV11-3 TRBD2 CASSWEPGGWNEQFF
TRBJ1-4 TRBV13 TRBD1 CASSPGTGGNEKLFF
TRBJ1-1 TRBV4-1 - CASSHQGLGTEAFF
TRBJ2-7 TRBV14 - CASSQLGTLGEQYF
TRBJ1-1 TRBV5-4 TRBD1 CASSTGTGNTEAFF
TRBJ2-3 TRBV4-1 TRBD2 CASSRGGGDTQYF
TRBJ2-7 TRBV5-1 - CASSAGLNSYEQYF
TRBJ2-6 TRBV27 - CASSPFYMGDSLSGANVLTF
TRBJ1-1 TRBV10-3 TRBD1 CAISDSTGRTEAFF
TRBJ2-5 TRBV10-3 - CAISAASDSKTQYF
TRBJ1-1 TRBV11-1 - CASSFGEGTEAFF
TRBJ1-1 TRBV6-4 - CASSGSPGNTEAFF
TRBJ1-3 TRBV19 - CASSIIVPNRVSGNTIYF
TRBJ2-7 TRBV27 - CASSQRQLSYEQYF
TRBJ1-4 TRBV28 - CASSLKAGEVSEKLFF
TRBJ1-2 TRBV18 - CASSPARGTYGYTF
TRBJ1-1 TRBV30 - CAWSVDSLNTEAFF
TRBJ2-7 TRBV7-2 TRBD2 CASSLQAGGPRDEQYF
TRBJ1-5 TRBV9 - CASSVDGQFNQPQHF
TRBJ2-7 TRBV6-5 - CATGRSSYEQYF
TRBJ2-7 TRBV6-5 TRBD2 CASSIAGGPEQYF
TRBJ1-1 TRBV30 - CAWSVTLSDTEAFF
TRBJ2-1 TRBV12-3/TRBV12-4 - CASSLRRNEQFF
TRBJ2-1 TRBV4-3 - CASSQVVLREQFF
TRBJ2-7 TRBV6-6 TRBD1 CASGQGAGEQYF
TRBJ1-4 TRBV6-6 - CASSWGTSNEKLFF
TRBJ1-4 TRBV25-1 TRBD1 CASSDGGTGDGKLFF
TRBJ1-2 TRBV12-3/TRBV12-4 - CASSPLNSYGYTF
TRBJ1-2 TRBV24-1 TRBD1 CATSDSGTVNYGYTF
TRBJ2-1 TRBV4-3 TRBD2 CASSPGTSGIRNEQFF
TRBJ2-7 TRBV6-5 TRBD2 CASSFRGGEQYF
TRBJ1-1 TRBV2 - CATAGGGRSEAFF
TRBJ2-1 TRBV7-9 TRBD2 CASRGRDEQFF
TRBJ1-2 TRBV3-1/TRBV3-2 - CASSQDIGRPDHGYTF
TRBJ2-7 TRBV9 TRBD2 CASSPGGRADEQYF
TRBJ2-1 TRBV2 TRBD1 CASSQTGTRWSEQFF
TRBJ2-2 TRBV24-1 - CATSLRRTGELFF
TRBJ1-6 TRBV5-1 - CASSLEGRLNSPLHF
TRBJ1-1 TRBV5-1 TRBD1 CASSPLLQGARTEAFF
TRBJ2-3 TRBV4-1 TRBD2 CASSHRTSGWADTQYF
TRBJ1-2 TRBV4-3 - CASSQEVHYYGYTF
TRBJ1-1 TRBV25-1 - CASRGQPNTEAFF
TRBJ1-2 TRBV7-8 - CASSLGGGDGYTF
TRBJ1-3 TRBV10-3 - CAISESGVSGNTIYF